This entry lists 25 T cell receptor beta chains sequenced from one sample in a study of tumor and adjacent non-tumor tissue in lung cancer. TCRbeta libraries were built with three rounds of nested PCR, modified from ARM-PCR. TCRdb re-derived calls from the multiplex PCR reads in MiXCR, one entry per CDR3 protein. There are 60,000 to 90,000 distinct CDR3 sequences in the sample; over 70% occur only once, and about 12% lies in the top ten. This sample's RNA came from whole unsorted tissue. The sample consisted of lung tumor tissue. These receptors all stem from a woman in her forties or fifties with non-small cell lung cancer.

In regard to this clonotype: This may be a read error: a much more frequent sequence differs by one nucleotide. The rearrangement joins TRBV25-1 to TRBJ2-1; 9 bases line up with TRBD2. The J segment lost 8 bases and the V segment lost 4 bases, leaving 6 bases of the junction unmatched. CDR1 and CDR2 from the germline V gene are MGHDK and SYGVNS. This CDR3 region has 14 residues. As DNA, the CDR3 is TGTGCCAGCAGTGCAGCGGGAGGCCGCGATGAGCAGTTCTTC. Its protein product is CASSAAGGRDEQFF.

On this clonotype itself: One end of the junction varies from germline; a read error may be responsible. The chain combines TRBV24-1 with TRBJ1-5; 8 positions match TRBD1. CDR1 and CDR2 from the germline V gene are KGHDR and SFDVKD. The CDR3 is 16 amino acids. The CDR3 here is CATSDAAGTGKQPRHF. CDR3 DNA: TGTGCCACCAGTGATGCCGCCGGGACAGGAAAACAGCCCCGGCATTTT.

For this clonotype: Because it lacks the conserved phenylalanine or tryptophan at the end, this CDR3 is likely a read error. V gene TRBV4-1 combines with J gene TRBJ2-3; D is ambiguous. The CDR3 totals 15 residues. V lost 1 base, J lost 2 bases, and 10 bases lay in between. Germline CDR1 reads MGHRA; CDR2 reads YSYEKL. CDR3 sequence: CASSQVRNFTDTQYS. CDR3 DNA sequence: TGCGCCAGCAGCCAAGTGAGGAACTTCACAGATACGCAGTATTCT.

CDR3 loop: CASSEESRSNEQFF. CDR3 bases: TGTGCCAGCAGTGAAGAGTCTAGGTCCAATGAGCAGTTCTTC. V is TRBV6-1 and J is TRBJ2-1; D is ambiguous. This CDR3 region has 14 residues. Germline CDR1 is MNHNS and CDR2 is SASEGT. Trimming removed 1 base from V and 6 bases from J, with 10 bases in between.

The chain links TRBV11-2 to TRBJ1-4; a weak D match, TRBD1 (5 bases). This CDR3 comprises 14 residues. V was shortened by 10 bases and J by 4 bases, with 16 bases between the two germline ends. Germline V gene data show CDR1 as SGHAT and CDR2 as FQNNGV. The CDR3 is CANNLAGSNEKLFF. The CDR3 nucleotides are TGTGCCAACAACTTAGCAGGGAGTAATGAAAAACTGTTTTTT. Full variable domain (outside the CDR3, taken from reference TRBV11-2 and TRBJ1-4): EAGVAQSPRYKIIEKRQSVAFWCNPISGHATLYWYQQILGQGPKLLIQFQNNGVVDDSQLPKDRFSAERLKGVDSTLKIQPAKLEDSAVYLCANNLAGSNEKLFFGSGTQLSVL.

As to this clonotype: A single base separates this from a much larger clone, so it may be a read error. Since the CDR3 does not end with the conserved phenylalanine or tryptophan, this likely comes from a read error. The DNA is omitted, as the CDR3 cannot be located on it reliably, and the CDR3 follows TCRdb's listing. The chain's CDR3 is CANSLGRGYSEAFL. The chain employs TRBV11-1 and TRBJ1-1; the table assigns TRBD1, which was not confirmed against the DNA. Germline V lookup: CDR1 SGHAT, CDR2 FQDESV (reference sequence). The CDR3 totals 14 residues, both ends included.

V and J are TRBV10-3 and TRBJ2-6; D unclear. Germline CDR1 is ENHRY and CDR2 is SYGVKD. This CDR3 is 15 amino acids long. The DNA for the CDR3 is TGTATCATCAGTGAGTCGGATTCTGGGGCCAACGTCCTGACTTTC. This translates into CIISESDSGANVLTF.

As to this clonotype: This may be a read error, as it is one base from a much larger clone. The CDR3 nucleotides read TGTGCCAGCAGGTGGGACAGCGGCGAGCAGTACTTC. Encoded protein: CASRWDSGEQYF. The V and J genes are TRBV28 and TRBJ2-7; 7 bases map to TRBD1. Per the germline V gene, CDR1 is MDHEN and CDR2 is SYDVKM. The V gene end was trimmed by 6 bases and the J gene end by 6 bases; junction bases not matched to a gene: 5. The CDR3 sequence is 12 residues long.

On this clonotype itself: A read error is likely, as this CDR3 ends without the conserved phenylalanine or tryptophan. CDR3: CTSSLVTGTYEQYS. The CDR3, as DNA: TGTACCAGCAGCTTAGTAACCGGGACATACGAGCAGTACTCC. The chain employs TRBV11-2 and TRBJ2-7, with a tentative D call TRBD1 (6 bases). Germline CDR1 and CDR2: SGHAT and FQNNGV. CDR3 length equals 14 residues.

On this clonotype itself: One junction end does not reproduce the germline sequence, and a read error may be involved. The rearrangement uses TRBV10-3 and TRBJ1-5; 11 nucleotides match TRBD1. Germline V lookup: CDR1 ENHRY, CDR2 SYGVKD. This CDR3 is 14 amino acids long. CDR3 protein: CAISTGTGGQPQHF. The CDR3 nucleotides are TGTGCAATCAGCACCGGGACAGGGGGTCAGCCCCAGCATTTT.

On this clonotype itself: No conserved phenylalanine or tryptophan is present at the end of the CDR3, so a read error is the likely explanation. The rearrangement links TRBV20-1 to TRBJ2-7, with TRBD2 matching 11 bases. Losses at the gene ends were 7 bases for V and 0 bases for J; bases not matched to a gene: 11. In germline, CDR1 is DFQATT, CDR2 SNEGSKA (reference sequence). This CDR3 contains 16 residues. For the CDR3, the DNA is TGCAGTGGTAGGGGGGGACTAGCGGAAATCTCCTACGAGCAGTACATC. This encodes CSGRGGLAEISYEQYI.

Comments on this clonotype: A read error may produce the germline difference seen at one junction end. The chain carries TRBV11-2 and TRBJ2-3; no clear D gene. CDR1 is SGHAT and CDR2 is FQNNGV in the germline V gene. The CDR3 runs 11 residues. In DNA form, the CDR3 reads TGCGCCAGCAGCCCCCAAAATACGCACTATTTT. The encoded protein is CASSPQNTHYF.

This clonotype was recorded at least ten times. This sequence joins TRBV4-1 and TRBJ1-4; D gene unclear. V gave up 2 bases and J gave up 8 bases, with 9 bases separating them. The germline gives CDR1 MGHRA, CDR2 YSYEKL. The CDR3 is 13 amino acids. CDR3 nucleotides: TGCGCCAGCAGCCAAACTCAATGGGAAAAACTGTTTTTT. Protein sequence: CASSQTQWEKLFF.

With regard to this clonotype: The junction shows a germline mismatch at one end, possibly a read error. The J gene is TRBJ1-1, the V gene TRBV11-3; 9 bases are shared with TRBD1. Germline V gene data show CDR1 as SGHNT and CDR2 as YENEEA. The CDR3 length is 14 residues. The CDR3 protein is CASSPDRGNTETFF. CDR3 nucleotide sequence: TGTGCCAGCAGCCCCGACAGGGGGAACACTGAAACTTTCTTT.

As regards this clonotype: One end of the junction varies from germline; a read error may be responsible. The chain has TRBV6-5 and TRBJ1-3; TRBD1 aligns across 9 bases. Germline V gives CDR1 MNHEY, CDR2 SVGAGI. The CDR3 totals 14 residues. This chain's CDR3 is CATRQDRGGNTICF. The CDR3 DNA follows: TGTGCCACGCGACAGGACAGGGGAGGAAACACCATATGTTTT.

CDR3 DNA sequence: TGTGCCAGCAGTTACTTAGACATGGAAGGCCAGCCCCAGCATTTT. Its translation is CASSYLDMEGQPQHF. The chain is built from TRBV6-5 and TRBJ1-5; D remains ambiguous. With 1 base removed from V and 7 bases from J, the gap between germline ends came to 14 bases. The CDR3 spans 15 residues. Looked up from germline, CDR1 is MNHEY and CDR2 is SVGAGI.

As concerns this clonotype: The junction differs from germline at one of its ends, possibly a read error. V and J are TRBV7-8 and TRBJ2-1; a weak D match, TRBD2 (5 bases). In germline, CDR1 is SGHVS, CDR2 FQNEAQ. The CDR3 totals 12 residues. Here the CDR3 DNA reads TGTGCCAGCAACTTAGCGTGGCGGTGGCAGGTCTTC. Protein product: CASNLAWRWQVF.

Details on this clonotype: Sequence at one end of the junction differs from germline and may be a read error. V gene TRBV28 combines with J gene TRBJ2-2; TRBD2 matches 8 bases. Germline V CDR1 and CDR2: MDHEN, SYDVKM. This CDR3 has 15 residues. CDR3 residues: CASSSVSGGSGGLFF. CDR3 DNA sequence: TGTGCCAGCAGTTCGGTTAGTGGCGGAAGCGGGGGGCTGTTTTTT. Combining the CDR3 with reference TRBV28 and TRBJ2-2 gives the whole variable domain DVKVTQSSRYLVKRTGEKVFLECVQDMDHENMFWYRQDPGLGLRLIYFSYDVKMKEKGDIPEGYSVSREKKERFSLILESASTNQTSMYLCASSSVSGGSGGLFFGEGSRLTVL.

This clonotype was seen just once. This chain connects TRBV10-3 to TRBJ2-2, with 14 bases lining up with TRBD2. J was trimmed by 8 bases and V by 11 bases; bases with no gene match: 13. The CDR3 runs 16 residues. Germline CDR1 and CDR2: ENHRY and SYGVKD. CDR3 nucleotide sequence: TGTGCCTTGAGTGGAGGGACTAGCGGGAGCGTTGGGGAGCTGTTTTTT. Translating gives CALSGGTSGSVGELFF.

This clonotype was counted a single time. Relative to the germline gene, one junction end is altered; a read error may explain this. The rearrangement uses TRBV6-2 or TRBV6-3 and TRBJ2-1, with 7 bases that match TRBD2. Germline CDR1 MNHEY, CDR2 SVGEGT. The CDR3 is 15 residues long. CDR3 loop: CVSSRSRAGDNEQFF. The CDR3 nucleotides read TGTGTCAGCAGTCGTTCCAGGGCGGGAGACAATGAGCAGTTCTTC.

V gene TRBV7-8 combines with J gene TRBJ2-3; D possibly corresponds to TRBD2 (5 bases). The CDR3 is made up of 14 amino acids. Germline V gene data show CDR1 as SGHVS and CDR2 as FQNEAQ. In nucleotides, the CDR3 is TGTAACAGCAGCCCAGCAAGGAGGACAGATACGCAGTATTTT. Protein sequence: CNSSPARRTDTQYF.

Concerning this clonotype: A read error may produce the germline difference seen at one junction end. The chain is built from TRBV6-5 and TRBJ2-1; TRBD1 might be the D (5 bases). The CDR3 is made up of 16 amino acids. CDR1 and CDR2 (germline): MNHEY, SVGAGI. CDR3 nucleotide sequence: TGTGCCAGCAGTTTCCTTCAGACAGACTCCTATAATGAGCAGTTCTTC. Its protein is CASSFLQTDSYNEQFF.

This clonotype was counted ten times or more. The chain's CDR3 is CASSLLDGNQPQHF. In DNA, the CDR3 is TGTGCCAGCAGTTTATTGGATGGCAATCAGCCCCAGCATTTT. The J gene is TRBJ1-5, the V gene TRBV12-3 or TRBV12-4, with D hard to call. This CDR3 comprises 14 residues. Trimming left V 2 bases short and J 2 bases short, with 7 bases between.

A single count supports this clonotype. This may stem from a read error, because a much larger clone lies one nucleotide away. The J gene is TRBJ2-2, the V gene TRBV13; 9 nucleotides agree with TRBD1. The CDR3 runs to 17 residues. Germline-derived CDR1 and CDR2 are PRHDT and FYEKMQ (reference sequence). The CDR3 spells CASGLNLDRGFTGELFF. The CDR3 nucleotides are TGTGCCAGCGGCTTGAACCTCGACAGGGGGTTCACCGGGGAGCTGTTTTTT.

A remark on this clonotype: Since no conserved phenylalanine or tryptophan closes the CDR3, a read error is the likely cause. The DNA is left out, because the CDR3 cannot be placed on it with certainty; the CDR3 is given as TCRdb lists it. This chain connects TRBV12-3 or TRBV12-4 to TRBJ1-1. The CDR3 spans 15 residues, counting both ends. CDR3 protein: CASSDGPRRNTEAFY.